This is a list of T cell receptor beta chains from one sample in a study of CD8+CD57+ T cells in acquired aplastic anemia. A single record per CDR3 protein comes from TCRdb applying MiXCR to the reads. The sample has under 200,000 distinct CDR3 sequences, 45% to 55% seen once. Sequencing used sorted CD4+, CD8+, or CD8+CD57+ T cells (not recorded which) from PBMCs. The receptors here all came from a human donor with aplastic anemia. Each CDR3 is given with its conserved first and last residue. A D gene is named only where the DNA matches it firmly. Size values are once, few and many counts, or a class for expanded clones, and some rows have none.

D gene: NA; J gene: TRBJ2-7; clone size: NA; V gene: TRBV7-9; CDR3 protein: CASSFYRSYEQYF; CDR3 DNA: TGTGCCAGCAGCTTTTACAGATCCTACGAGCAGTACTTC
D gene: NA; J gene: TRBJ2-1; clone size: NA; V gene: TRBV4-2; CDR3 protein: CASSHPEGYNEQFF; CDR3 DNA: TGTGCCAGCAGCCACCCCGAAGGGTACAATGAGCAGTTCTTC
D gene: NA; J gene: TRBJ2-7; clone size: few; V gene: TRBV7-7; CDR3 protein: CASSHGQSYEQYF; CDR3 DNA: TGTGCTAGCAGCCACGGACAGTCCTACGAGCAGTACTTC
D gene: NA; J gene: TRBJ1-1; clone size: many; V gene: TRBV10-3; CDR3 protein: CAISRGGGVNTEAFF; CDR3 DNA: TGTGCCATCAGTAGAGGGGGGGGAGTGAACACTGAAGCTTTCTTT
D gene: NA; J gene: TRBJ2-3; clone size: many; V gene: TRBV10-1; CDR3 protein: CASSEAAGDTQYF; CDR3 DNA: TGCGCCAGCAGTGAGGCCGCGGGAGATACGCAGTATTTT
D gene: NA; J gene: TRBJ2-7; clone size: many; V gene: TRBV4-1; CDR3 protein: CASSHRLPYEQYF; CDR3 DNA: TGCGCCAGCAGCCACAGGCTTCCCTACGAGCAGTACTTC
D gene: NA; J gene: TRBJ1-2; clone size: NA; V gene: TRBV10-3; CDR3 protein: CAISGMTGSNYGYTF; CDR3 DNA: TGTGCCATCAGTGGGATGACAGGCAGTAACTATGGCTACACCTTC
D gene: TRBD1; J gene: TRBJ2-5; clone size: NA; V gene: TRBV2; CDR3 protein: CASSRTGGWETQYF; CDR3 DNA: TGTGCCAGCAGTCGAACAGGGGGTTGGGAGACCCAGTACTTC
D gene: NA; J gene: TRBJ2-7; clone size: many; V gene: TRBV29-1; CDR3 protein: CSVDGLNLSEEQYF; CDR3 DNA: TGCAGCGTTGACGGGTTGAATCTCTCGGAGGAGCAGTACTTC
D gene: NA; J gene: TRBJ2-1; clone size: NA; V gene: TRBV27; CDR3 protein: CASSHGDYNEQFF; CDR3 DNA: TGTGCCAGCTCGCACGGGGACTACAATGAGCAGTTCTTC
D gene: TRBD2; J gene: TRBJ2-3; clone size: NA; V gene: TRBV29-1; CDR3 protein: CSVEKGPGGAQYF; CDR3 DNA: TGCAGCGTTGAGAAAGGGCCGGGGGGTGCGCAGTATTTT
D gene: NA; J gene: TRBJ2-1; clone size: NA; V gene: TRBV27; CDR3 protein: CASSLQGGYNEQFF; CDR3 DNA: TGTGCCAGCAGTTTACAGGGAGGCTACAATGAGCAGTTCTTC
D gene: NA; J gene: TRBJ2-7; clone size: few; V gene: TRBV20-1; CDR3 protein: CSARADHDYEQYF; CDR3 DNA: TGCAGTGCTAGAGCGGATCACGACTACGAGCAGTACTTC
D gene: NA; J gene: TRBJ2-7; clone size: many; V gene: TRBV2; CDR3 protein: CASIGGSRTYEQYF; CDR3 DNA: TGTGCCAGCATCGGTGGGTCCCGGACCTACGAGCAGTACTTC
D gene: NA; J gene: TRBJ2-7; clone size: many; V gene: TRBV6-5; CDR3 protein: CASSYGAYSYEQYF; CDR3 DNA: TGTGCCAGCAGTTACGGAGCCTACTCCTACGAGCAGTACTTC
D gene: TRBD2; J gene: TRBJ2-7; clone size: NA; V gene: TRBV7-9; CDR3 protein: CASSTLADYEQYF; CDR3 DNA: TGTGCCAGCAGCACACTAGCGGACTACGAGCAGTACTTC
D gene: NA; J gene: TRBJ2-1; clone size: few; V gene: TRBV29-1; CDR3 protein: CSVANYPGAGANEQFF; CDR3 DNA: TGCAGCGTTGCTAACTATCCCGGGGCAGGTGCCAATGAGCAGTTCTTC
D gene: TRBD1; J gene: TRBJ2-1; clone size: many; V gene: TRBV15; CDR3 protein: CATSSYTGTGYNEQFF; CDR3 DNA: TGTGCCACCAGCAGTTACACCGGGACAGGGTACAATGAGCAGTTCTTC
D gene: NA; J gene: TRBJ1-1; clone size: NA; V gene: TRBV19; CDR3 protein: CASSIDRSTEAFF; CDR3 DNA: TGTGCCAGTAGTATAGATAGAAGTACTGAAGCTTTCTTT
D gene: NA; J gene: TRBJ2-1; clone size: many; V gene: TRBV11-1; CDR3 protein: CASSLEGRTSPSYNEQFF; CDR3 DNA: TGTGCCAGCAGCTTAGAAGGGAGGACTTCCCCTTCATACAATGAGCAGTTCTTC
D gene: TRBD1; J gene: TRBJ1-2; clone size: many; V gene: TRBV5-4; CDR3 protein: CASSLDRGVYGYTF; CDR3 DNA: TGTGCCAGCAGCCTGGACAGGGGAGTCTATGGCTACACCTTC
D gene: NA; J gene: TRBJ2-5; clone size: NA; V gene: TRBV7-9; CDR3 protein: CASSLAAGMETQYF; CDR3 DNA: TGTGCCAGCAGCTTAGCCGCGGGTATGGAGACCCAGTACTTC
D gene: NA; J gene: TRBJ1-2; clone size: once; V gene: TRBV7-8; CDR3 protein: CASSSAKRKSNYGYAF; CDR3 DNA: TGTGCCAGCAGCTCAGCGAAGAGGAAGTCTAACTATGGCTACGCCTTC
D gene: NA; J gene: TRBJ2-7; clone size: NA; V gene: TRBV7-2; CDR3 protein: CASSPTGVEQYF; CDR3 DNA: TGTGCCAGCAGCCCTACGGGGGTCGAGCAGTACTTC
D gene: NA; J gene: TRBJ2-7; clone size: many; V gene: TRBV9; CDR3 protein: CASSHDGTPTYEQYF; CDR3 DNA: TGTGCCAGCAGCCATGACGGGACACCCACCTACGAGCAGTACTTC
D gene: NA; J gene: TRBJ2-3; clone size: NA; V gene: TRBV5-6; CDR3 protein: CASRDSADTQYF; CDR3 DNA: TGTGCCAGCAGGGACAGCGCAGATACGCAGTATTTT
D gene: TRBD1; J gene: TRBJ2-2; clone size: few; V gene: TRBV6-5; CDR3 protein: CASSYYDRESGELFF; CDR3 DNA: TGTGCCAGCAGTTACTACGACAGGGAATCTGGGGAGCTGTTTTTT
D gene: NA; J gene: TRBJ1-4; clone size: NA; V gene: TRBV11-1; CDR3 protein: CASSVLQGRSEELFF; CDR3 DNA: TGTGCCAGCAGCGTACTACAGGGAAGAAGTGAAGAACTGTTTTTT
D gene: TRBD1; J gene: TRBJ2-1; clone size: once; V gene: TRBV29-1; CDR3 protein: CSVEEGRTGGSYNEQFF; CDR3 DNA: TGCAGCGTTGAAGAGGGTCGGACAGGGGGCTCCTACAATGAGCAGTTCTTC